This T cell receptor beta chain was observed in a study of blood T cell repertoires in COVID-19. Looking at the study overall: Acute and convalescent COVID-19 samples came from the United States, Italy and Spain. PBMCs, B-cell-depleted T cells, or T cells provided the cDNA or gDNA that made up the material.

In the source study's methods: Reference gene primer amplification gave nucleated cell count estimates. Assay used: immunoSEQ multiplex PCR; TCRdb lists only in-frame clones, some missing. V and J calls and clone size follow that table, whereas D and trimming were derived from the DNA. The sample has 200,000 to 250,000 clones, more than 70% seen once. Germline V gene lookup returns CDR1 MDHEN and CDR2 SYDVKM. The CDR3 contains 14 residues. V gave up 1 base and J gave up 6 bases, with 10 bases separating them. The TCR was taken from a human donor in a cohort sampled during active COVID-19. The rearrangement links TRBV28 to TRBJ2-1; D is perhaps TRBD2 (5 bases). Source material: peripheral blood. Written as DNA, the CDR3 is TGTGCCAGCAGTTTATCCGGAGGAACCAATGAGCAGTTCTTC. Encoded protein: CASSLSGGTNEQFF.